The 8 T cell receptor beta chains given below trace back to one sample, sequenced in a study of blood T cells in healthy people across ages. PCR was performed a second time for roughly 7 to 11 cycles using a sample-barcoded 5' primer and a J-beta primer mix. In TCRdb, the 5' RACE reads were re-called with MiXCR into one record per CDR3 protein. The table shows roughly 2 million distinct CDR3 sequences, with about 50% occurring only once. The sample comprised blood. The receptors here all came from a woman between 40 and 55 years old in good health.

This clonotype was observed at least ten times. Germline is not matched at one junction end, which may reflect a read error. The chain has TRBV7-2 and TRBJ2-1; 9 bases match TRBD2. The CDR3 covers 16 residues. Germline assignment: CDR1 SGHTA and CDR2 FQGNSA. The CDR3 DNA reads TGTGCCAGCAGGTTCCGGGCTAGCGGGGCCTATAATGAGCAGTTCTTC. This codes for CASRFRASGAYNEQFF.

In regard to this clonotype: A read error may explain this, as a much larger clone is one base away. The V gene is TRBV6-5, the J gene TRBJ2-1; D might be TRBD1 or TRBD2, each matching 5 bases. V was shortened by 0 bases and J by 5 bases, with 8 bases between the two germline ends. CDR3 length: 14 residues. Germline loops: CDR1 MNHEY, CDR2 SVGAGI. CDR3 in amino acids: CASSYSTGHNEQFF. The CDR3 coding sequence is TGTGCCAGCAGTTACTCGACGGGGCACAATGAGCAGTTCTTC.

The chain recombines TRBV9 with TRBJ1-5; D not certain. The CDR3 is made up of 14 amino acids. Germline CDR1 and CDR2: SGDLS and YYNGEE. The germline V and J ends were trimmed by 2 bases and 3 bases, with 9 bases remaining between them. The CDR3 here is CASSVGSDNQPQHF. CDR3 in DNA: TGTGCCAGCAGCGTTGGCAGCGACAATCAGCCCCAGCATTTT.

This sequence joins TRBV6-6 and TRBJ1-2, with 12 nucleotides matching TRBD1. The V and J ends lost 5 bases and 5 bases, in that order; junction bases with no gene match: 3. From germline, CDR1 is MNHNY and CDR2 SVGAGI (reference sequence). The CDR3 loop spans 14 amino acids. The CDR3 region is CASSGDRGRYGYTF. The CDR3 bases are TGTGCCAGCAGTGGGGACAGGGGGCGATATGGCTACACCTTC.

This clonotype was detected a few times. The gene calls are TRBV6-6 and TRBJ1-2, with a weak D call TRBD1 (5 bases). Germline loops: CDR1 MNHNY, CDR2 SVGAGI (reference sequence). The CDR3 spans 14 residues. Trimming cost V 6 bases and J 5 bases, with 16 bases left between them. This chain's CDR3 is CASRQAGTDYGYTF. The CDR3 nucleotides are TGTGCCAGCAGACAAGCCGGGACGGATTATGGCTACACCTTC.

This clonotype was found a few times. The CDR3 nucleotides read TGTGCCAGCAGCAGACAGGGCCGGGGCACTGAAGCTTTCTTT. Translation: CASSRQGRGTEAFF. The J gene is TRBJ1-1, the V gene TRBV7-2, with 7 nucleotides matching TRBD1. Germline V gene data show CDR1 as SGHTA and CDR2 as FQGNSA. CDR3 length equals 14 residues. Trimming took 5 bases from V and 4 from J; bases not matched to a gene: 7.

The chain employs TRBV24-1 and TRBJ2-1; the match to TRBD1 covers 9 bases. The CDR3 extends over 16 amino acids. Germline V gene data show CDR1 as KGHDR and CDR2 as SFDVKD. Losses at the gene ends were 4 bases for V and 8 bases for J; bases not matched to a gene: 11. In DNA, the CDR3 is TGTGCCACCAGTGACACCGGGACAGGGAAAGATTATGAGCAGTTCTTC. Amino acid sequence: CATSDTGTGKDYEQFF.

The sample holds a few counts of this clonotype. The rearrangement links TRBV12-3 or TRBV12-4 to TRBJ1-2, with unresolved D. The V end lost 3 bases, the J end lost 3 bases, and 11 bases lay between the germline ends. This CDR3 has 14 residues. CDR3 sequence (DNA): TGTGCCAGCAGTTTGAGAACAGAAGACTATGGCTACACCTTC. Residues: CASSLRTEDYGYTF.